This T cell receptor (beta chain) was sequenced for a study of shared clonotypes between healthy human individuals. Study context: A couple of women and three men aged 18 to 49 made up the donors. The study's findings and limits: Memory subsets generally showed smaller estimated richness than naive subsets did. Apart from blood, nothing was sampled; tissue repertoires likely differ.

The naive CD8 fraction comprised CD45RO-negative cells positively selected for CCR7 and excluded terminally differentiated effector memory CD45RA+ cells. The genomic DNA of each subset was split evenly across several immunoSEQ plates. The method was immunoSEQ multiplex PCR; TCRdb's version includes in-frame clones alone and lacks a portion of them. Among 2 million to 2.5 million clones listed, about 92% were seen once. The CDR3 covers 15 residues. Looked up from germline, CDR1 is SGHVS and CDR2 is FQNEAQ. Trimming took 1 base from V and 4 from J, leaving 14 bases between them. Comments on this clone: Its antigen is as yet unknown.

Sequenced sample: naive CD8+ T cells from PBMCs. The rearrangement joins TRBV7-8 to TRBJ2-7; TRBD1 or TRBD2 may be the D gene (6 bases each). The sequence derives from a man between 18 and 29 years old in good health. Some clones in this sample may be carry-over from other donors' samples. CDR3 sequence reads: CASSLDQGRRYEQYF. The CDR3 DNA reads TGTGCCAGCAGCTTAGACCAGGGGAGGAGATACGAGCAGTACTTC. The full variable domain, in which reference TRBV7-8 and TRBJ2-7 provide the parts outside the CDR3, is GAGVSQSPRYKVAKRGQDVALRCDPISGHVSLFWYQQALGQGPEFLTYFQNEAQLDKSGLPSDRFFAERPEGSVSTLKIQRTQQEDSAVYLCASSLDQGRRYEQYFGPGTRLTVT.